This T cell receptor beta chain stems from a study of shared T cell receptors in the human thymus. This CDR3 region has 18 residues. Trimming removed 4 bases from V and 3 bases from J, with 24 bases in between. Germline-derived CDR1 and CDR2 are MGHRA and YSYEKL. This table comes from immunoSEQ multiplex PCR, and its TCRdb copy is limited to in-frame clones, with some not included. The sample has hundreds of thousands of clones, approximately 85% seen once. The data also belong to a second study, concerning human thymus T cells. From that paper: In corrective heart surgery, resections were taken, and these provided the thymus tissue.

The genes are TRBV4-1 and TRBJ1-2, with TRBD1 as a possible D gene (6 bases). The sequence was collected from a girl less than two years old with a congenital heart defect. What was sequenced was thymocytes. Here the CDR3 reads CASSPSQPPGQVDYGYTF. CDR3 DNA sequence: TGCGCCAGCAGCCCCAGCCAACCTCCGGGACAAGTTGACTATGGCTACACCTTC.